This TCR beta chain was retrieved from a study of blood T cell repertoires in COVID-19. The CDR3 sequence is 13 residues long. The V end was cut by 3 bases, the J end by 6 bases, with 9 bases between. Germline V gene lookup returns CDR1 SEHNR and CDR2 FQNEAQ (reference sequence). Profiling relied on immunoSEQ multiplex PCR, and the TCRdb table lists in-frame clones only, not all of them. The sample holds hundreds of thousands of clones; 90% are singletons and the top ten take roughly 2.6%. Sequenced material: PBMCs or T cells enriched from blood (not recorded which). The V and J genes are TRBV7-9 and TRBJ1-5; a possible D gene is TRBD1 (5 bases). The sequence was collected from a man aged 55-75 years who had recovered from COVID-19. The CDR3 protein is CASSFQGGQPQHF. The CDR3 DNA reads TGTGCCAGCAGCTTTCAGGGAGGTCAGCCCCAGCATTTT.